This T cell receptor beta chain came from a study of T cells in Graves' hyperthyroidism and ophthalmopathy (dated by TCRdb to between 2018 and 2020). A note on the overall study: Peripheral blood was sampled at the time of initial diagnosis, prior to any treatment. To identify distinguishing TCR V-J signatures, a discovery cohort of around 100 patients was used, comprising 40 to 45 with Graves' ophthalmopathy and around 60 with stable Graves' hyperthyroidism. An independent validation cohort of 18 to 20 hyperthyroidism patients and 17 patients who later progressed to ophthalmopathy tested prospective prediction of ophthalmopathy. The 100 discovery patients were divided at random into training and test sets in a 7:3 ratio. Thyroid tissue and blood T-cell repertoires from six Graves' hyperthyroidism patients were also compared in the study. Once sampling was done, hyperthyroidism patients were given methimazole at a starting dose of 30 mg daily, whereas ophthalmopathy patients were given high-dose intravenous methylprednisolone. The paper reports TCR Vbeta CDR3 sequencing of 135 peripheral blood samples: around 45 ophthalmopathy, over 70 hyperthyroidism and roughly 17 progressor patients. Study-level results and caveats: Blood samples also contained most of the expanded thyroid clonotypes (frequency above 0.001), which suggests that blood repertoires may reflect thyroid immune responses. In validation, the model predicted progression to ophthalmopathy a median of roughly 6.2 months before onset, with over 55% sensitivity and just under 75% specificity. No statistical method was used to set the sample size in advance, and investigators knew the group allocation. In cross-validation, a model built on a 13 V-J signature told ophthalmopathy apart from stable hyperthyroidism with just under 90% sensitivity and approximately 81% specificity, and in testing the same model reached 80%/75%.

Details on this clonotype: There is no known antigen for this receptor. No much larger clonotype is one base removed from it; base qualities were not supplied.

The TCR beta CDR3 regions were amplified from the RNA transcripts. The TCR CDR3 was subjected to a first round of RT-PCR using the HTBI primer set and the Qiagen OneStep RT-PCR kit. A second multiplex PCR round built the libraries, followed by size selection and purification. Libraries were sequenced paired-end with 100 bp reads on an Illumina HiSeq2000. Per the source publication's procedure: SOAPnuke was used to process the raw data, with reads discarded if the reads contained adapters or uncalled bases, had a mean Phred below 15, or lacked an exact constant-primer or identifier match. COPE v1.2.5 was used to merge high-quality paired reads, and clonotypes were defined as unique nucleotide sequences. MiTCR v1.1 was used to align the clonotypes against IMGT TRBV, TRBD and TRBJ reference segments. Only V-J combinations with frequency above 0.0001, covering 99% to 99.2% of repertoires, were analysed. The TCS score was defined as F50 (clonal expansion) divided by E x V (chaos), with BLOSUM62-based TCRdist calculated between CDR3 peptides within each V-J. Welch's t-statistics and random forest reduced 450 to 600 V-J features to around 14, which were used in a naive Bayes classifier (R e1071). In TCRdb, the public reads were trimmed at Q25 with fastp and aligned with MiXCR, with productive beta chains retained. Every CDR3 protein is listed once, alongside the most common genes and DNA of its rows. The V and J calls reflect TCRdb's pipeline rather than the authors' work. The sample records about 600,000 distinct CDR3 sequences, over 12% of which are singletons. Clones ranked in the top ten supply roughly 6.9% of the sample.

Ophthalmopathy patients had moderately to severely active disease, with a Clinical Activity Score of 3 or more, a NOSPECS grade of 4 or more, and a disease duration of less than 3 months. The study excluded patients with uncontrolled infections, other autoimmune diseases, pregnancy or lactation. Diagnoses relied on clinical symptoms, serum thyroxine and TRAb, thyroid ultrasound and orbital computed tomography. Ficoll-Paque density gradient centrifugation was used to isolate PBMCs from approximately 10 ml of fresh peripheral blood. Trizol reagent was used to extract total RNA, and RNA quality was then checked on an Agilent 2100 Bioanalyzer. Sequencing was carried out using blood. This clonotype was obtained from a woman aged 18-29 years with Graves' ophthalmopathy.

At the DNA level, the sequence is TGTGCCAGTAGTATAGACAGAAGTGAGCAGTTCTTC. Translated, this gives CASSIDRSEQFF. The chain uses TRBV19 and TRBJ2-1; the D gene identity is not certain. The germline V gene (reference sequence) gives CDR1 as LNHDA and CDR2 as SQIVND. V is shortened by 0 bases, J by 9 bases, and the region joining them spans 6 bases. Including cysteine and phenylalanine, the CDR3 has 12 amino acids. The read is trimmed to its CDR3 DNA, 36 bases read in frame from base 1.